This T cell receptor beta chain was identified in a study of T-cell memory formation after mild COVID-19. Study-level points and caveats: Whether second-wave clones peaking at day 37 were SARS-CoV-2 specific went unconfirmed. Pre-infection memory showed some responding clones, and this suggested that cross-reactive memory joined.

Using its own MiXCR run on the 5' RACE reads, TCRdb lists one record per CDR3 protein. The sample holds approximately 240,000 distinct CDR3 sequences; around 17% are singletons and the top ten take approximately 3.5%. This clonotype was picked up many times. Its antigen is not known. The V gene's germline CDR1 is LGHNA and CDR2 YSLEER. The CDR3 spans 13 residues. Trimming removed 0 bases at V and 14 bases at J, with 13 bases between. The source of this sequence is a man between 18 and 29 years old who had mild COVID-19 (a few samples of this study predate the infection). Cell type and time point are not known. The V gene is TRBV4-3, the J gene TRBJ2-2, with D hard to call. The material sequenced was PBMCs or a T cell subset sorted from them (not recorded which). CDR3: CASSQDFASSLFF. For the CDR3, the DNA is TGCGCCAGCAGCCAAGATTTTGCGAGTTCCCTGTTTTTT.